This T cell receptor (beta chain) was captured by sequencing in a study of CD8 T cells in Susac syndrome. The CDR3 length is 15 residues. Trimming removed 1 base from V and 2 bases from J, with 11 bases in between. Looked up from germline, CDR1 is SGHDN and CDR2 is FVKESK. After extraction with the RNeasy kit, roughly 0.5 to 1 ug of the RNA was reverse transcribed using random hexamers. An immunoSEQ multiplex PCR amplified TCR beta CDR3 over 54 Vbeta and 13 Jbeta. TCRdb re-called the immunoSEQ multiplex PCR reads with MiXCR, one entry per CDR3 protein. The sample has 120,000 to 150,000 distinct CDR3 sequences, approximately 95% seen once. Sequencing of TCR beta was carried out in blood CD8+ and CD4+ T cells.

This chain links TRBV14 with TRBJ2-5; a possible D gene is TRBD2 (7 bases). The receptor's source is a human donor with multiple sclerosis. The sequencing input was CD4+ T cells from PBMCs. CDR3 in amino acids: CASSQAGGIQETQYF. The CDR3 DNA reads TGTGCCAGCAGCCAAGCGGGGGGCATACAAGAGACCCAGTACTTC.